A selection of T cell receptor beta chains follows, all from one sample in a study of patients and donors after allogeneic stem cell transplantation. TCRdb re-called the RT-PCR reads through MiXCR, storing one row per CDR3 protein. Among roughly 1,500 distinct CDR3 sequences listed, approximately 23% were seen once. Sequenced material: blood, either unsorted or a sorted T cell fraction (not recorded which). The receptors were sampled from a human donor who was either an allogeneic HSCT recipient or a stem cell or donor lymphocyte infusion donor (not recorded which). It is not recorded whose cells these are; they may come from a transplant donor. Both conserved end residues are part of each CDR3. A D gene is named only where the DNA matches it firmly. Some rows mark clone size as missing; the rest say once, few, many or name a class of expanded clone.

j_call	d_call	v_call	clone_size	cdr3_nt	cdr3_aa
TRBJ1-2	.	TRBV7-2	large	TGTGCCAGCAGCCTCGGCGGAAGGCGAGGAGGCTACACCTTC	CASSLGGRRGGYTF
TRBJ2-5	.	TRBV7-2	.	TGTGCCAGCAGCTTAGTCACAGGGAATTGGGAGACCCAGTACTTC	CASSLVTGNWETQYF
TRBJ2-5	TRBD1	TRBV6-1	.	TGTGCCAGCAACCTCGGCAGGGGGCTTCAAGAGACCCAGTACTTC	CASNLGRGLQETQYF
TRBJ2-1	.	TRBV7-6	.	TGTGCCAGCAGCCCGCGTTCCGGTGGAGAGCAGTTCTTC	CASSPRSGGEQFF
TRBJ2-4	TRBD1	TRBV19	few	TGTGCCAGTGCAGACAGGGTTGACATTCAGTACTTC	CASADRVDIQYF
TRBJ1-6	.	TRBV7-3	.	TGTGCCAGCAGCCCGGACCACCCGGGTTCACCCCTCCACTTT	CASSPDHPGSPLHF
TRBJ1-1	.	TRBV12-3/TRBV12-4	.	TGTGCCAGCAGTTTGAGGAGGTTGAACACTGAAGCTTTCTTT	CASSLRRLNTEAFF
TRBJ2-1	.	TRBV4-1	.	TGCGCCAGCAGCCAAGAGGGACCTTACAATGAGCAGTTCTTC	CASSQEGPYNEQFF
TRBJ2-7	TRBD1	TRBV6-5	.	TGTGCCACCCGACAGGGTCACTACGAGCAGTACTTC	CATRQGHYEQYF
TRBJ1-5	TRBD1	TRBV20-1	few	TGCAGTGCTAAAGACAGGGAGAGGCAGCCCCAGCATTTT	CSAKDRERQPQHF
TRBJ1-1	.	TRBV7-3	.	TGTGCCAGCAGCTCAACAAGCATGAACACTGAAGCTTTCTTT	CASSSTSMNTEAFF
TRBJ1-2	.	TRBV7-2	large	TGTGCCAGCAAAGATCAGCTATATGGCTACACCTTC	CASKDQLYGYTF
TRBJ2-5	.	TRBV19	once	TGTGCCAGTAGTCGCAGCCGCCAAGAGACCCAGTACTTC	CASSRSRQETQYF
TRBJ2-5	TRBD2	TRBV2	.	TGTGCCAGCAGTAGAGACGGGACTAGGGAGGAGACCCAGTACTTC	CASSRDGTREETQYF
TRBJ2-1	TRBD2	TRBV9	.	TGTGCCAGCAGCGTATCAATGGTAGCGGGAGGAAATGAGCAGTTCTTC	CASSVSMVAGGNEQFF
TRBJ1-2	.	TRBV5-1	.	TGCGCCAGCAGCTTGGACAGCTATGGCTACACCTTC	CASSLDSYGYTF
TRBJ1-1	TRBD1	TRBV5-4	few	TGTGCCAGCAGTAGACAGGGGGCGGATGAAGCTTTCTTT	CASSRQGADEAFF
TRBJ2-5	.	TRBV2	few	TGTGCCAGGGGGACGGTGCTTGCCACCCAGTACTTC	CARGTVLATQYF
TRBJ2-1	.	TRBV7-6	medium-sized	TGTGCCAGCAGCTTAGGCCGAGGGTATGAGCAGTTCTTC	CASSLGRGYEQFF
TRBJ2-7	.	TRBV3-1	few	TGTGCCAGCAGCCAGTTGGGCTCCTACGAGCAGTACTTC	CASSQLGSYEQYF
TRBJ2-2	.	TRBV5-1	.	TGCGCCAGCAGCCCAGGGTACGGGAACACCGGGGAGCTGTTTTTT	CASSPGYGNTGELFF
TRBJ2-7	TRBD1	TRBV18	large	TGTGCCAGCTCACCACCGGCCAGGGGGAGCTACGAGCAGTACTTC	CASSPPARGSYEQYF
TRBJ2-1	TRBD1	TRBV11-1	few	TGTGCCAGCAGCTTAGCGACAGGGCCGTACAATGAGCAGTTCTTC	CASSLATGPYNEQFF
TRBJ1-1	.	TRBV29-1	.	TGCAGCGTCGAGGGGACGTGGGCTTTCTTT	CSVEGTWAFF
TRBJ2-7	.	TRBV7-9	.	TGTGCCAGCAGTGTCGGCGGGACCGACTACGAGCAGTACTTC	CASSVGGTDYEQYF
TRBJ2-1	.	TRBV11-2	large	TGTGCCAGCAGCTTTCAGGTTTCCTCCTACAATGAGCAGTTCTTC	CASSFQVSSYNEQFF
TRBJ2-3	TRBD2	TRBV7-2	medium-sized	TGTGCCAGCGGATTACTAGCGGATACGCAGTATTTT	CASGLLADTQYF
TRBJ2-7	.	TRBV4-2	.	TGTGCCAGCAGCCAAGATCAAGGCGAGCAGTACTTC	CASSQDQGEQYF
TRBJ2-3	TRBD2	TRBV7-3	.	TGTGCCAGCAGCTTAAATAGCGGGGGGGGAGATACGCAGTATTTT	CASSLNSGGGDTQYF
TRBJ2-7	TRBD1	TRBV5-1	large	TGCGCCAGCAGCGACCGGACAGGGTTCTACGAGCAGTACTTC	CASSDRTGFYEQYF
TRBJ1-1	.	TRBV11-2	.	TGTGCCAGCAGCAAGCACGGGGGCCCAGGCACTGAAGCTTTCTTT	CASSKHGGPGTEAFF
TRBJ2-3	TRBD1	TRBV12-3/TRBV12-4	few	TGTGCCAGCAGTAGACAGGACAGGGCAGATACGCAGTATTTT	CASSRQDRADTQYF
TRBJ2-3	TRBD2	TRBV2	.	TGTGCCAGCAGTGGGACTAGCGGGGAAGATACGCAGTATTTT	CASSGTSGEDTQYF
TRBJ2-5	.	TRBV5-6	few	TGTGCCAGCAGCTTTGGGGAGACCCACCAAGAGACCCAGTACTTC	CASSFGETHQETQYF
TRBJ1-5	.	TRBV6-2/TRBV6-3	medium-sized	TGTGCCAGCAACCGGGAGCGGGATCAGCCCCAGCATTTT	CASNRERDQPQHF
TRBJ1-1	.	TRBV6-1	.	TGTGCCAGCAGTGCTTCTGGGAACACTGAAGCTTTCTTT	CASSASGNTEAFF
TRBJ2-2	.	TRBV5-1	large	TGCGCCAGCAGCCCGTCCCCGGGCGGGGAGCTGTTTTTT	CASSPSPGGELFF
TRBJ2-7	.	TRBV10-3	.	TGTGCCATCAGTGAGTCAGACAGGAGCGGCGGCTACGAGCAGTACTTC	CAISESDRSGGYEQYF
TRBJ2-5	TRBD1	TRBV7-2	.	TGTGCCAGCAGCTTAGTCTACAGGGGAGAGACCCAGTACTTC	CASSLVYRGETQYF
TRBJ1-1	.	TRBV7-2	.	TGTGCCAGCAGCATTACATTGAACACTGAAGCTTTCTTT	CASSITLNTEAFF
TRBJ2-2	.	TRBV11-3	.	TGTGCCAGCAGCTATCTCGCCGGGGAGCTGTTTTTT	CASSYLAGELFF
TRBJ2-1	.	TRBV10-3	.	TGTGCCATCAGTGAGTCACACGGATCCCCCTACAATGAGCAGTTCTTC	CAISESHGSPYNEQFF
TRBJ1-1	TRBD1	TRBV4-1	.	TGCGCCAGCAGCCCCCTAGACCGGGACAGGAATTTGAACACTGAAGCTTTCTTT	CASSPLDRDRNLNTEAFF
TRBJ1-1	TRBD1	TRBV10-3	.	TGCGCGGTTACAGGGGCGGCGAACACTGAAGCTTTCTTT	CAVTGAANTEAFF
TRBJ1-1	TRBD1	TRBV12-3/TRBV12-4	.	TGTGCCAGCAGTTCGGGACAGGGGGGAAACACTGAAGCTTTCTTT	CASSSGQGGNTEAFF